The source of this T cell receptor beta chain is a study of OX40 agonist ivuxolimab in advanced cancers. About the research overall: A male proportion of 82.7% was recorded, with mean age about 60 years and range roughly 23 to 79.

A word on this clone: The antigen remains unidentified.

Study findings and constraints: In the 0.1 to 3.0 mg/kg range, CD4+ and CD8+ blood T cells had expanded clonally by week 6.

Samples of blood were obtained at baseline, on cycle 4 day 1, and on cycle 7 day 1. Libraries were prepared by immunoSEQ multiplex PCR; TCRdb keeps only in-frame clonotypes and omits some of them. Of about 96,000 clones listed, about four fifths are singletons. The length of the CDR3 is 14 residues. J lost 3 bases, V lost 5 bases, and 7 bases had no gene match. Per the germline V gene, CDR1 is LNHDA and CDR2 is SQIVND (reference sequence). This specimen consisted of CD4+ or CD8+ T cells sorted from blood, obtained in a trial of the OX40 agonist ivuxolimab. The receptor was isolated from an adult with an advanced solid tumor such as melanoma, head and neck, liver or kidney cancer. This sequence joins TRBV19 and TRBJ2-7; 7 nucleotides match TRBD1. The CDR3: CASSFGTAVYEQYF. In DNA form, the CDR3 reads TGTGCCAGTAGTTTCGGGACAGCCGTCTACGAGCAGTACTTC.